This T cell receptor beta chain comes out of a study of shared clonotypes between healthy human individuals. Study findings and constraints: Relative to clonotypes present in all four donors, those not shared had lower generation probabilities.

The repertoire was sequenced with immunoSEQ multiplex PCR; TCRdb's copy has only in-frame clones and lacks some. Of about a million clones detected, 70% to 85% appear once; the ten largest clones hold approximately 0.95%. Comment on this clone: Its antigen is unknown.

The TCR was taken from a young man in good health. Some clones in this sample may be carry-over from other donors' samples. Input material: memory CD4+ T cells from PBMCs. Subset in this sample: CD45RA-negative fraction.

The CDR3 nucleotides read TGTGCCAGCAGCACCCGTGGGGGGACCGGGGAGCTGTTTTTT. It is translated as CASSTRGGTGELFF. The chain uses TRBV7-8 and TRBJ2-2, with a weak D call TRBD2 (6 bases). This CDR3 region has 14 residues. The V and J ends lost 5 bases and 5 bases respectively, with 12 bases between them. CDR1 is SGHVS, CDR2 FQNEAQ, per germline.